These 3 T cell receptor beta chains came from one sample sequenced in a study of blood T cell repertoires in COVID-19. Profiling relied on immunoSEQ multiplex PCR, and the TCRdb table lists in-frame clones only, not all of them. The repertoire holds about 200,000 clones, with about 84% as singletons. Sequenced material: peripheral blood. Source of these receptors: a woman at least 80 years old with acute or convalescent COVID-19.

The chain recombines TRBV5-6 with TRBJ2-3; 7 positions agree with TRBD1. V shed 4 bases and J 0 bases; nucleotides not matched to a gene: 5. Germline V gives CDR1 SGHDT, CDR2 YYEEEE. The CDR3 has 15 residues. Written as DNA, the CDR3 is TGTGCCAGCAGCGATCAGGGGGAGAGCACAGATACGCAGTATTTT. It yields the protein CASSDQGESTDTQYF.

The chain links TRBV5-5 to TRBJ2-1; 10 bases agree with TRBD1. Germline V CDR1 and CDR2: SGHKS, YYEKEE (reference sequence). The CDR3 totals 15 residues. With 4 bases clipped from V and 5 bases from J, the junction kept 6 bases outside the gene matches. CDR3 residues: CASSGGTGEDNEQFF. CDR3 bases: TGTGCCAGCAGCGGCGGGACAGGGGAAGACAATGAGCAGTTCTTC.

The chain recombines TRBV3-1 (or the pseudogene TRBV3-2) with TRBJ2-5, with 14 bases identical to TRBD2. The CDR3 totals 15 residues. Germline V gives CDR1 LGHDT, CDR2 YNNKEL (reference sequence). After removal of 4 bases from V and 5 bases from J, the junction contained 3 bases not matched to a gene. Written as DNA, the CDR3 is TGTGCCAGCAGCCTGGGACTAGCGGGAGCCGAGACCCAGTACTTC. As protein: CASSLGLAGAETQYF.